The source of this T cell receptor (beta chain) is a study of post-analysis software for immune sequencing data. Overall study findings and caveats: Five or six TRBV segments, including TRBV5-6, TRBV5-1 and TRBV20-1, were more frequent in patients than controls. Batch-matched samples strongly co-clustered by F measure.

CDR3 length: 13 residues. V dropped 7 bases and J dropped 5 bases, with 12 bases sitting between them. Germline CDR1 reads MNHEY; CDR2 reads SVGAGI. Incorporated into the TCR beta cDNA libraries were unique molecular identifiers, which served to reduce PCR and sequencing biases. TCRdb fed the PCR reads into MiXCR, producing one record per CDR3 protein. This table holds approximately 150,000 distinct CDR3 sequences, roughly 31% found once. For this clonotype: Its antigen is not known.

The sequencing input was blood. The chain couples TRBV6-5 to TRBJ1-3; D gene unclear. The sequence was collected from a girl between 10 and 17 years old with multiple sclerosis. This chain's CDR3 is CASKDPARNTIYF. The CDR3 DNA is TGTGCCAGCAAGGACCCGGCGAGAAACACCATATATTTT.